The sample holds many counts of the clone carrying this T cell receptor (beta chain). This CDR3 is built from 17 residues. The germline CDR1 and CDR2 sequences are MDHEN and SYDVKM. The trim removed 5 bases at V and 0 bases at J, leaving 12 bases unmatched. This sample is drawn from a study of T cells in Graves' hyperthyroidism and ophthalmopathy. Sample collection date corresponds to first hyperthyroidism diagnosis, prior to any ophthalmopathy symptoms. Amplification targeted TCR beta CDR3 regions from RNA transcripts. HTBI primers were the set used in a first-round RT-PCR of the TCR CDR3. TCRdb ran MiXCR on the multiplex PCR reads and lists one entry per CDR3 protein. The table has roughly 500,000 distinct CDR3 sequences, about 15% seen once.

The sample consisted of blood. This TCR derives from a woman aged 25 to 39 with Graves' hyperthyroidism that later progressed to Graves' ophthalmopathy. This rearrangement joins TRBV28 to TRBJ1-1; 7 bases align to TRBD1. The CDR3 nucleotides are TGTGCCAGCAGTCCCCGGGACAGAGCCTCCATGAACACTGAAGCTTTCTTT. Amino acid sequence: CASSPRDRASMNTEAFF.